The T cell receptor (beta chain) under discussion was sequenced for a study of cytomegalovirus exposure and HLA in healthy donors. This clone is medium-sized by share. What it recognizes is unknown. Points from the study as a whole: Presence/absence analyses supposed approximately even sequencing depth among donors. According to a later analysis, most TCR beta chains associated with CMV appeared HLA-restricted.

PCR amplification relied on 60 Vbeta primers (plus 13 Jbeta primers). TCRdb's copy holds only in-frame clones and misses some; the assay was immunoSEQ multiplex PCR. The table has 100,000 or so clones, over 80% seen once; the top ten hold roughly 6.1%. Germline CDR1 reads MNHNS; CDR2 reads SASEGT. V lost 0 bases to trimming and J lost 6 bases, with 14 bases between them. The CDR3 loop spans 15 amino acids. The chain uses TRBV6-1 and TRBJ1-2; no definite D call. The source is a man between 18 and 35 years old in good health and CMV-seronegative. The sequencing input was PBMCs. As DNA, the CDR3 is TGTGCCAGCAGTGAAGCACCCGGGGAAGGGAATGGCTACACCTTC. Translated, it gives CASSEAPGEGNGYTF.